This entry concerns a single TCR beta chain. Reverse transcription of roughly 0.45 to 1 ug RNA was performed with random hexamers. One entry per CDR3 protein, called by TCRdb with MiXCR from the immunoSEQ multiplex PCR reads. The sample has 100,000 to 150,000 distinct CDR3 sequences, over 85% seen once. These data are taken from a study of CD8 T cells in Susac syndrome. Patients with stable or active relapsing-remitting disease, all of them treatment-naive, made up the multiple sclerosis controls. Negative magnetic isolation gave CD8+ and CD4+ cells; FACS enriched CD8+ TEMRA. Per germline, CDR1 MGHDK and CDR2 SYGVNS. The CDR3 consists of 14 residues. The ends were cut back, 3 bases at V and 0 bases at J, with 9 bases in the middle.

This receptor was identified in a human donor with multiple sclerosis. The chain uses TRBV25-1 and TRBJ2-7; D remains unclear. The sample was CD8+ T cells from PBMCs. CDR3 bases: TGTGCCAGCAGTGATCAGCCGTACTCCTACGAGCAGTACTTC. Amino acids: CASSDQPYSYEQYF.